The T cell receptor (beta chain) under discussion was sequenced for a study of beta chain features in type 1 diabetes. TCRB transcripts that were expressed got sequenced, as all of the isolated RNA had been reverse transcribed. Profiling relied on immunoSEQ multiplex PCR, and the TCRdb table lists in-frame clones only, not all of them. This table has hundreds of thousands of clones, roughly 15% appearing once. Study-level findings and limits: The study found that naive, central memory and Treg TCRB repertoires appeared more similar in patients than in healthy donors. Cells expressing TCR highly could be over-represented by cDNA sequencing. VDJ junctions from type 1 diabetes patients carried fewer insertions and larger deletions.

This clone showed up many times. The antigen remains unidentified. V gave up 1 base and J gave up 6 bases; unmatched junction bases: 7. The CDR3 contains 16 residues. Germline CDR1 is SGHVS and CDR2 is FQNEAQ. The rearrangement uses TRBV7-8 and TRBJ2-1; the match to TRBD2 covers 9 bases. Input material: central memory CD4+ T cells from blood. The clonotype originates from a man aged 25-40 years in good health. CDR3 in DNA: TGTGCCAGCAGCTTAGGGTCTAGCGGGAACCGCAATGAGCAGTTCTTC. The encoded protein is CASSLGSSGNRNEQFF.